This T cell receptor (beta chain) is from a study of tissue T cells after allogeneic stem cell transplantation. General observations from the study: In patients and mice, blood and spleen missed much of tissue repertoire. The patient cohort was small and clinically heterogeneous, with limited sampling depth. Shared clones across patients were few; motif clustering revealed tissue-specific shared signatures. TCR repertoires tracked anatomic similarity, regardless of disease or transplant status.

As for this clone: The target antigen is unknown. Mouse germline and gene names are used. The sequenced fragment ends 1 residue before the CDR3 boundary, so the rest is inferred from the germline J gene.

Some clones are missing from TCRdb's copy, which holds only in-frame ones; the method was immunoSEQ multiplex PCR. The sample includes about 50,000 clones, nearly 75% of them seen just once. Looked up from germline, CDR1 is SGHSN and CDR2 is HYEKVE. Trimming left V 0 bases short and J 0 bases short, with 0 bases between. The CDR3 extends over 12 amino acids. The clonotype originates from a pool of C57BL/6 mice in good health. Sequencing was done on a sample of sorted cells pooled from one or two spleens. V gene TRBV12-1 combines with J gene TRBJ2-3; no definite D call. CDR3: CASSLSAETLYF. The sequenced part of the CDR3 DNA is TGTGCCAGCTCTCTCAGTGCAGAAACGCTGTAT.